A selection of T cell receptor beta chains follows, all from one sample in a study of blood T cell repertoires in COVID-19. Using immunoSEQ multiplex PCR, the repertoire was profiled, and TCRdb retains in-frame clones only, with some absent. The profile shows roughly 150,000 clones, 84% of them singletons. The source material was peripheral blood. The receptors were sampled from a human donor in a cohort sampled during active COVID-19. Both conserved end residues are part of each CDR3. D genes are given only for firm matches. Where a row states a size, it is once, few, many or the class of an expanded clone; other rows omit it.

>TRBV14|TRBD1|TRBJ2-5|NA
CASSQLGQGETQYF
TGTGCCAGCAGCCAACTTGGACAGGGTGAGACCCAGTACTTC
>TRBV5-1|NA|TRBJ1-1|NA
CASSLAQGMNTEAFF
TGCGCCAGCAGCTTGGCGCAGGGAATGAACACTGAAGCTTTCTTT
>TRBV7-2|NA|TRBJ1-2|NA
CASSSIPRDYGYTF
TGTGCCAGCAGCTCGATCCCGAGGGACTATGGCTACACCTTC
>TRBV11-2|TRBD1|TRBJ1-3|NA
CASSSGQGFTGNTIYF
TGTGCCAGCAGCTCTGGACAGGGATTTACTGGAAACACCATATATTTT
>TRBV29-1|NA|TRBJ2-5|few
CSVADSYQETQYF
TGCAGCGTTGCGGACAGCTACCAAGAGACCCAGTACTTC
>TRBV5-5|TRBD2|TRBJ2-1|NA
CASSLEASGSNKSYNEQFF
TGTGCCAGCAGCTTGGAGGCTAGCGGGAGTAATAAATCCTACAATGAGCAGTTCTTC
>TRBV6-2/TRBV6-3|NA|TRBJ1-1|NA
CASSYARLGARNTEAFF
TGTGCCAGCAGTTACGCGAGGTTGGGGGCACGGAACACTGAAGCTTTCTTT
>TRBV20-1|NA|TRBJ1-5|few
CSAIDPGRGSNQPQHF
TGCAGTGCTATTGACCCAGGGCGAGGCAGCAATCAGCCCCAGCATTTT
>TRBV27|NA|TRBJ1-5|few
CASSFTGSQPQHF
TGTGCCAGCAGTTTCACAGGGAGTCAGCCCCAGCATTTT
>TRBV3-1/TRBV3-2|NA|TRBJ1-6|NA
CASSHSGNNSPLHF
TGTGCCAGCAGCCATAGCGGCAATAATTCACCCCTCCACTTT
>TRBV2|NA|TRBJ2-2|NA
CASSAGQNYVMELFF
TGTGCCAGCAGCGCGGGACAGAACTACGTGATGGAGCTGTTTTTT
>TRBV4-1|NA|TRBJ1-4|NA
CASSQVQGEGEKLFF
TGCGCCAGCAGCCAAGTACAGGGCGAGGGTGAAAAACTGTTTTTT
>TRBV20-1|NA|TRBJ1-5|NA
CSASDSNSNQPQHF
TGCAGTGCTAGTGACAGTAATAGCAATCAGCCCCAGCATTTT
>TRBV5-1|NA|TRBJ2-1|NA
CASSLMGPGTNEQFF
TGCGCCAGCAGCTTGATGGGGCCGGGCACCAATGAGCAGTTCTTC
>TRBV5-1|NA|TRBJ1-2|NA
CASRQETQGYGYTF
TGCGCCAGCAGACAAGAAACTCAGGGCTACGGCTACACCTTC
>TRBV4-3|TRBD1|TRBJ1-2|NA
CASGGGAGGLYGYTF
TGCGCCAGCGGAGGGGGGGCAGGGGGCCTGTATGGCTACACCTTC
>TRBV6-2/TRBV6-3|TRBD2|TRBJ2-5|NA
CASSYELAGGETQYF
TGTGCCAGCAGTTACGAACTAGCGGGAGGAGAGACCCAGTACTTC
>TRBV19|NA|TRBJ1-1|once
CASSNRARNTEAFF
TGTGCCAGTAGTAACAGGGCGAGGAACACTGAAGCTTTCTTT
>TRBV14|NA|TRBJ2-3|few
CASSQDSPGWADTQYF
TGTGCCAGCAGCCAAGATAGCCCAGGGTGGGCAGATACGCAGTATTTT
>TRBV12-5|NA|TRBJ1-3|NA
CASEPDSGNTIYF
TGTGCTAGTGAACCAGACTCTGGAAACACCATATATTTT
>TRBV5-5|NA|TRBJ2-1|NA
CASSAPAGRADEQFF
TGTGCCAGCAGCGCCCCCGCGGGACGGGCCGATGAGCAGTTCTTC
>TRBV19|TRBD2|TRBJ2-2|NA
CASSSGGGAGELFF
TGTGCCAGTAGTAGCGGGGGGGGCGCCGGGGAGCTGTTTTTT
>TRBV24-1|NA|TRBJ2-3|NA
CATSARSTDTQYF
TGTGCCACCAGTGCCAGGAGCACAGATACGCAGTATTTT
>TRBV6-5|NA|TRBJ1-6|NA
CASSYTGVYNSPLHF
TGTGCCAGCAGTTACACCGGGGTCTATAATTCACCCCTCCACTTT
>TRBV9|TRBD2|TRBJ2-2|few
CASRERLADNTGELFF
TGTGCCAGCAGAGAGAGACTAGCGGATAACACCGGGGAGCTGTTTTTT
>TRBV2|TRBD2|TRBJ2-2|NA
CAILAGANTGELFF
TGTGCCATCCTAGCGGGTGCGAACACCGGGGAGCTGTTTTTT
>TRBV12-2|NA|TRBJ2-1|NA
CASRFPSDRSSYNEQFF
TGTGCAAGTCGCTTCCCCTCGGACAGAAGCTCCTACAATGAGCAGTTCTTC
>TRBV7-9|TRBD1|TRBJ2-3|NA
CASSLDRGGDTQYF
TGTGCCAGCAGCCTCGACAGGGGAGGAGATACGCAGTATTTT
>TRBV2|TRBD1|TRBJ2-2|NA
CASSSDRVRSGELFF
TGTGCCAGCAGTTCCGACAGGGTACGGAGCGGGGAGCTGTTTTTT
>TRBV7-8|NA|TRBJ1-4|few
CASSLVGDINEKLFF
TGTGCCAGCAGCTTAGTAGGGGATATTAATGAAAAACTGTTTTTT
>TRBV15|NA|TRBJ2-3|NA
CATSRAASADTQYF
TGTGCCACCAGCAGAGCGGCTAGCGCCGATACGCAGTATTTT